This TCR beta chain was found in a study of naive and memory T cell subsets (dated by TCRdb to about 2017). Study-wide context: The figure summarizing the skin biopsy and whole blood samples listed roughly ten blood donors, 7 tuberculin skin test biopsies and 3 saline control biopsies. Usually PCR2 was run as a SYBR Green qPCR and stopped at a set threshold, although low-input samples could use end-point PCR (approximately 6 cycles) instead.

On this clonotype: The antigen it recognizes is unknown. There are no base qualities to consult, and no much larger clone falls within one base.

Receptor amplification or capture employed 5' RACE. Four rounds of PCR, run with the SP2 primer together with nested alpha and beta constant region primers, were used to amplify the ligated cDNA. TCR RNA was reverse transcribed with SuperScript IV using alpha and beta constant region primers for the blood and skin samples. Using T4 RNA ligase 1, an oligonucleotide carrying both the Illumina SP2 primer and a UMI was ligated onto the 3' end of the cDNA. To prevent hairpin formation, the 12-nucleotide UMI was made up of two random hexamers with an eight-base spacer between them. From the second PCR onward, the TCR alpha and beta chain libraries were handled separately, and dual indexing was used for multiplexing. After pooling, the indexed libraries were analyzed by capillary electrophoresis and sequenced on either an Illumina MiSeq or NextSeq. PhiX DNA at about 4.5-7% was spiked into libraries to increase base diversity and improve cluster recognition. Per the original workflow: Demultiplexor pulled UMIs out of read 2, joined the UMIs with the TCR sequence from read 1, and separated reads according to sample indices. Decombinator identified V and J genes and V-J junctions and gave each TCR a five-part identifier that included V and J deletions. Collapsinator used UMIs to correct sequencing errors and PCR amplification heterogeneity, yielding UMI-based abundance per TCR. CDR3Translator turned identifiers into nucleotide sequence, translated the nucleotide sequence into amino acids, and pulled out CDR3 regions based on terminal motifs. Error-corrected counts of alpha and beta TCRs from blood and skin were compared after being normalized to the amount of input RNA. TCRdb itself trimmed the public reads at Q25 with fastp, ran MiXCR and retained productive beta chains. A single entry per CDR3 protein holds the most common genes and DNA from its merged rows. These V and J calls rely on TCRdb rather than the paper's analysis. The sample yields 30,000 or so distinct CDR3 sequences; roughly 17% were counted once. Of the sample, 2% to 3% is held by the ten largest clones.

Summary of the overall study and its limitations: The RNA-based method was acknowledged to be potentially sensitive to changes in TCR transcripts with T cell activation and differentiation.

The study reported a robust and sensitive protocol to amplify, sequence and analyze TCRs, based on 3' ligation of a UMI-containing oligonucleotide to TCR cDNA. For whole blood analysis, less than 3 ml of peripheral blood was collected from healthy adult volunteers into Tempus tubes, and RNA was extracted following the manufacturer's instructions. Before reverse transcription, total RNA that had not been cell sorted was treated with RQ1 DNase, with a target input of 1 to 1000 ng. To check how robust the pipeline was in samples where T cells make up a minority population, libraries were built from skin biopsies and whole blood. The sequence was obtained from a female donor in good health.

CDR3 protein: CASGLDRVSPLHF. At the DNA level, the sequence is TGTGCTAGTGGTCTGGACAGGGTTTCACCCCTCCACTTT. The sequence links TRBV12-5 to TRBJ1-6; a stretch of 8 junction bases matches TRBD1. At the junction V is shortened by 5 bases and J by 9 bases; bases outside the gene matches: 3. Sequences LGHNT (CDR1) and FRNRAP (CDR2) are obtained from the germline V gene. Its CDR3 holds 13 amino acids, cysteine through phenylalanine. Only the CDR3 DNA is retained, 39 bases long and in frame from the first base.